This is a list of T cell receptor beta chains from one sample in a study of CD8 T cells in ankylosing spondylitis. TCRdb redid the calling of the 5' RACE reads with MiXCR, one entry per CDR3 protein. The repertoire consists of roughly 700,000 distinct CDR3 sequences, with roughly 19% occurring once and the leading ten covering about 20%. The source material was blood, either unsorted or a sorted T cell fraction (not recorded which). The receptors here all came from a male donor with ankylosing spondylitis. Each CDR3 is given with its conserved first and last residue. The D gene is left open where the match is weak. Rows give clone size only sometimes, using once, few, many, or a class for an expanded clone.

abundance	v_gene	j_gene	d_gene	CDR3aa	CDR3nt
few	TRBV18	TRBJ2-3	TRBD1	CATDRGAVLTDTQYF	TGTGCCACCGACAGGGGCGCCGTGTTGACAGATACGCAGTATTTT
few	TRBV29-1	TRBJ2-3	-	CSVAPRVTTDTQYF	TGCAGCGTTGCTCCGAGGGTTACGACTGATACGCAGTATTTT
-	TRBV7-9	TRBJ2-1	TRBD1	CASSLVWDRGGNEQFF	TGTGCCAGCAGCTTAGTGTGGGACAGGGGTGGGAATGAGCAGTTCTTC
-	TRBV4-1	TRBJ1-6	TRBD1	CASSQAGTVLNSPLHF	TGCGCCAGCAGCCAAGCAGGGACAGTTCTTAATTCACCCCTCCACTTT
-	TRBV7-3	TRBJ1-6	-	CASSSTPLGGEDNSPLHF	TGTGCCAGCAGCTCTACCCCGTTGGGGGGCGAAGATAATTCACCCCTCCACTTT
-	TRBV5-1	TRBJ2-5	-	CASKGSSNQETQYF	TGCGCCAGCAAGGGGTCTAGCAACCAAGAGACCCAGTACTTC
-	TRBV28	TRBJ1-4	TRBD1	CASSPPVGQRREKLFF	TGTGCCAGCAGCCCCCCAGTGGGACAGAGACGGGAAAAACTGTTTTTT
-	TRBV5-1	TRBJ2-7	TRBD2	CASRIGLAGVNEQYF	TGCGCCAGCAGAATCGGACTAGCGGGGGTAAACGAGCAGTACTTC
few	TRBV10-3	TRBJ2-3	-	CAIMNGPDTQYF	TGTGCCATCATGAACGGACCCGATACGCAGTATTTT
few	TRBV12-3/TRBV12-4	TRBJ2-2	-	CASSFVGIGGELFF	TGTGCCAGCAGTTTCGTGGGAATTGGGGGGGAGCTGTTTTTT
few	TRBV10-3	TRBJ2-7	-	CAISERDPSEQYF	TGTGCCATCAGTGAACGGGACCCCTCCGAGCAGTACTTC
few	TRBV12-3/TRBV12-4	TRBJ1-2	TRBD1	CASTYRQGGHGYTF	TGTGCCAGCACCTATCGACAGGGAGGCCATGGCTACACCTTC
-	TRBV20-1	TRBJ2-1	TRBD2	CSARKPGLDANEQFF	TGCAGTGCTAGGAAACCGGGACTAGACGCAAATGAGCAGTTCTTC
few	TRBV12-3/TRBV12-4	TRBJ1-2	-	CASSPTLGVQEDYGYTF	TGTGCCAGCAGCCCCACCCTGGGGGTACAGGAGGATTATGGCTACACCTTC
few	TRBV20-1	TRBJ1-1	-	CSAEMGENTEAFF	TGCAGTGCTGAGATGGGGGAGAACACTGAAGCTTTCTTT
many	TRBV20-1	TRBJ2-1	-	CSARAGSEQFF	TGCAGTGCTAGGGCTGGGTCTGAGCAGTTCTTC
-	TRBV27	TRBJ2-7	-	CASIPRRGVAPYEQYF	TGTGCCAGCATCCCTAGGAGGGGTGTAGCGCCCTACGAGCAGTACTTC
few	TRBV7-2	TRBJ2-7	-	CASSDRTRVSEQYF	TGTGCCAGCAGCGACCGGACTCGCGTGAGCGAGCAGTACTTC
many	TRBV5-1	TRBJ2-3	TRBD2	CASSYLAGPSTDTQYF	TGCGCCAGCAGCTACCTAGCGGGACCTAGCACAGATACGCAGTATTTT
-	TRBV10-3	TRBJ2-7	-	CAISLRDIDEQYF	TGTGCCATCAGTCTCCGGGACATCGACGAGCAGTACTTC
-	TRBV19	TRBJ1-5	-	CASNRQPSNQPQHF	TGTGCCAGTAACAGACAGCCTAGCAATCAGCCCCAGCATTTT
-	TRBV9	TRBJ2-7	TRBD2	CASSVGSGSTGEQYF	TGTGCCAGCAGCGTCGGTAGCGGGAGTACGGGTGAGCAGTACTTC
few	TRBV20-1	TRBJ1-2	-	CSASPEPYGYTF	TGCAGTGCTAGCCCGGAGCCCTATGGCTACACCTTC
few	TRBV2	TRBJ2-1	-	CASSFQGGLSNEQFF	TGTGCCAGCAGTTTCCAGGGGGGTCTCAGCAATGAGCAGTTCTTC
-	TRBV6-5	TRBJ2-2	TRBD1	CASSYGQGETGELFF	TGTGCCAGCAGTTACGGGCAGGGGGAGACCGGGGAGCTGTTTTTT
-	TRBV7-6	TRBJ2-3	-	CASSLLFRGITDTQYF	TGTGCCAGCAGCTTACTGTTCAGGGGTATAACAGATACGCAGTATTTT
few	TRBV11-2	TRBJ2-3	-	CASTHPTWQTVTSTDTQYF	TGTGCCAGCACCCACCCTACATGGCAGACAGTTACTAGCACAGATACGCAGTATTTT
-	TRBV5-6	TRBJ1-6	-	CASSTLASPLHF	TGTGCCAGCAGCACCCTCGCTTCACCCCTCCACTTT
-	TRBV4-3	TRBJ1-6	-	CASSQVTGLGPLHF	TGCGCCAGCAGCCAAGTCACCGGGCTTGGACCCCTCCACTTT
few	TRBV15	TRBJ2-7	-	CATSSQGLTYEQYF	TGTGCCACCAGCAGCCAGGGGCTCACCTACGAGCAGTACTTC
few	TRBV2	TRBJ2-3	-	CASRWWGSGTDTQYF	TGTGCCAGCAGGTGGTGGGGAAGTGGCACAGATACGCAGTATTTT
few	TRBV20-1	TRBJ1-5	TRBD1	CSARPPGGEGQPQHF	TGCAGTGCTAGGCCCCCAGGGGGCGAGGGTCAGCCCCAGCATTTT
-	TRBV5-6	TRBJ1-1	-	CASSLKTPNTEAFF	TGTGCCAGCAGCTTGAAGACACCGAACACTGAAGCTTTCTTT